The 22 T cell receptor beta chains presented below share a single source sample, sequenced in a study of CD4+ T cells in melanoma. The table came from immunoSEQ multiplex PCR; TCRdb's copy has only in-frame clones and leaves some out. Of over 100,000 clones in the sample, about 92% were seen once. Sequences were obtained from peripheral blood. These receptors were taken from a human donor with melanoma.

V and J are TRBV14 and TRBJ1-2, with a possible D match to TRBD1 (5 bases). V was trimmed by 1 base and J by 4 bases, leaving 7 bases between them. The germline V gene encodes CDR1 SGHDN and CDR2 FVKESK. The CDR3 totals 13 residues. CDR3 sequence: CASSQGQTYGYTF. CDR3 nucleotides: TGTGCCAGCAGCCAAGGACAGACCTATGGCTACACCTTC.

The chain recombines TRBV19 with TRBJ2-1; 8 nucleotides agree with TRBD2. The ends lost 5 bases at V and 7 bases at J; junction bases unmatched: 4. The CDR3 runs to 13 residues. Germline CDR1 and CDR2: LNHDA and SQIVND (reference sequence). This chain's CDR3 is CASSARLANEQFF. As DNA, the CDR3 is TGTGCCAGTAGTGCTCGACTAGCGAATGAGCAGTTCTTC.

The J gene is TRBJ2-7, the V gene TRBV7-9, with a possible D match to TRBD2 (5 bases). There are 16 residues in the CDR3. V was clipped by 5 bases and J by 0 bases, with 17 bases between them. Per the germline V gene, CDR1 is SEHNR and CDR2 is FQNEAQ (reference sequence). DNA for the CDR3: TGTGCCAGCAGCATTGGACTTAGTGGCGGCTCCTACGAGCAGTACTTC. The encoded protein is CASSIGLSGGSYEQYF.

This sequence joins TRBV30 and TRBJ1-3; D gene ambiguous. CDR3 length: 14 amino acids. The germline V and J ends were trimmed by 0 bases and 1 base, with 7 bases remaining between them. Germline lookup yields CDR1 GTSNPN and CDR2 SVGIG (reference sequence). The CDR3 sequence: CAWSVAGSGNTIYF. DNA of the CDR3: TGTGCCTGGAGTGTGGCGGGGTCTGGAAACACCATATATTTT. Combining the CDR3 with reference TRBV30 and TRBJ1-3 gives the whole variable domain SQTIHQWPATLVQPVGSPLSLECTVEGTSNPNLYWYRQAAGRGLQLLFYSVGIGQISSEVPQNLSASRPQDRQFILSSKKLLLSDSGFYLCAWSVAGSGNTIYFGEGSWLTVV.

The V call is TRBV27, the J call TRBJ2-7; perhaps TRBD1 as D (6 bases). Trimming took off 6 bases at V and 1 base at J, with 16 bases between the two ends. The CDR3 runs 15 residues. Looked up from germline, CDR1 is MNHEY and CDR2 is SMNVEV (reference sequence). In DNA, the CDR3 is TGTGCCAGCAGGCAGGGGCTGTACTCTTCCTACGAGCAGTACTTC. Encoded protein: CASRQGLYSSYEQYF.

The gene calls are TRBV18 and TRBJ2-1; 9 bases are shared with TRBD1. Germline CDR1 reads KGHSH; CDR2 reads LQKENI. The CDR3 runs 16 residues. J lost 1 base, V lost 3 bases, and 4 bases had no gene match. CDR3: CASSPGTGMSYNEQFF. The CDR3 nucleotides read TGTGCCAGCTCACCGGGGACAGGGATGTCCTACAATGAGCAGTTCTTC.

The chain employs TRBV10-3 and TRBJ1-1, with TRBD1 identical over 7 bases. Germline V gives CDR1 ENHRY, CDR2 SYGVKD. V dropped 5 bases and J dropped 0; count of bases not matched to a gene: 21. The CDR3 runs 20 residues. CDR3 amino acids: CAISSRITGADRIMNTEAFF. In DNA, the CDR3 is TGTGCCATCAGTTCTCGAATCACAGGGGCCGATCGGATTATGAACACTGAAGCTTTCTTT.

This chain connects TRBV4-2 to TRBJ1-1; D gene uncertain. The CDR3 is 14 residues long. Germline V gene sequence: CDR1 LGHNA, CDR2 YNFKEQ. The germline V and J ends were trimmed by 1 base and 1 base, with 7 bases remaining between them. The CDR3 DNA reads TGTGCCAGCAGCCAAGGGGAGCCGAACACTGAAGCTTTCTTT. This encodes CASSQGEPNTEAFF.

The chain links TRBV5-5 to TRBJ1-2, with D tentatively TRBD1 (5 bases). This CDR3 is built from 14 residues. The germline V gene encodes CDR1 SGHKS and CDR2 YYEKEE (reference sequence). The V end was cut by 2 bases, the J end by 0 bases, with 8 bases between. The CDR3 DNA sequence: TGTGCCAGCAGCTTTAAGGGGCCTAACTATGGCTACACCTTC. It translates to CASSFKGPNYGYTF.

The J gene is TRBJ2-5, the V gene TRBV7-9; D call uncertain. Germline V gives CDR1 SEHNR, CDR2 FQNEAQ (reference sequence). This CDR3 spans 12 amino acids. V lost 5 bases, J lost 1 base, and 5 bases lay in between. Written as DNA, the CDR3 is TGTGCCAGCAGCCCACTCCAAGAGACCCAGTACTTC. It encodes CASSPLQETQYF.

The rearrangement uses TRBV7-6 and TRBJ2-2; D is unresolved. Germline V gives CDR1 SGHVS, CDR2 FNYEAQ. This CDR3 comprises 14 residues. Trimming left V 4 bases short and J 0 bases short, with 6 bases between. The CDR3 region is CASSWRANTGELFF. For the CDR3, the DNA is TGTGCCAGCAGCTGGCGCGCGAACACCGGGGAGCTGTTTTTT.

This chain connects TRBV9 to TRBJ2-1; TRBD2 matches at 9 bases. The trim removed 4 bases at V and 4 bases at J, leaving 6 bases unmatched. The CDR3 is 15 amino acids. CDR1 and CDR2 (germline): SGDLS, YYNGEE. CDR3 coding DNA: TGTGCCAGCAGCCCGCGGGAGGGAAGTTACAATGAGCAGTTCTTC. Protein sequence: CASSPREGSYNEQFF.

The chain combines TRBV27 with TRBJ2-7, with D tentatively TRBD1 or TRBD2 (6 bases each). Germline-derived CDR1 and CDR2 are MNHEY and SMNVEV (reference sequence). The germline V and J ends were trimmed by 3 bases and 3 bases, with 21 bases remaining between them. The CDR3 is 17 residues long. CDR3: CASSLEGGLLTIYEQYF. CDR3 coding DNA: TGTGCCAGCAGTTTGGAGGGGGGTCTCCTCACCATCTACGAGCAGTACTTC.

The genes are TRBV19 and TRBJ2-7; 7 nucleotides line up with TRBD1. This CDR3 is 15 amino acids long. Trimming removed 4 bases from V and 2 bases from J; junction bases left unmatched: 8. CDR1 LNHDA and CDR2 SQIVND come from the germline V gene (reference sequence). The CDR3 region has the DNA TGTGCCAGTAGTAGGGGCCCGGGACAGCCCTACGAGCAGTACTTC. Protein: CASSRGPGQPYEQYF.

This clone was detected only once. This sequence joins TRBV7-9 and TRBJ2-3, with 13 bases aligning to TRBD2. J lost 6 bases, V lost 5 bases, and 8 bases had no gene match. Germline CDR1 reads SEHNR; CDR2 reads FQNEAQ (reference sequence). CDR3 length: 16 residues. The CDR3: CASSRRTSGSGDTQYF. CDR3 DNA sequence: TGTGCCAGCAGCCGACGGACTAGCGGGAGTGGGGATACGCAGTATTTT.

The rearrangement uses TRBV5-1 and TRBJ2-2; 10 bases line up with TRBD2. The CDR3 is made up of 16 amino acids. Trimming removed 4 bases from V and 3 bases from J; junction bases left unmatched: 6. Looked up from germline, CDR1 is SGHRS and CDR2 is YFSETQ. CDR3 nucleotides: TGCGCCAGCAGCCGTAGCGGGAGGATGGACACCGGGGAGCTGTTTTTT. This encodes CASSRSGRMDTGELFF.

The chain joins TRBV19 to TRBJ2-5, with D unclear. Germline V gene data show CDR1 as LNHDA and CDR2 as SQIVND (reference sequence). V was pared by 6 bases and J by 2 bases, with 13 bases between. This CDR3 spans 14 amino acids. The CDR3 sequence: CASSDTMTQETQYF. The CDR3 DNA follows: TGTGCCAGTAGCGACACAATGACACAAGAGACCCAGTACTTC.

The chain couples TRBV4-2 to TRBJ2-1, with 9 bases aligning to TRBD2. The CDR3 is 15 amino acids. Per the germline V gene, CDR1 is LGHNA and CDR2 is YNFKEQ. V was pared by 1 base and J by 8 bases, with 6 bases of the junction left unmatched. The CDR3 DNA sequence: TGTGCCAGCAGCCAAGTAGGGACTAGCTCCTATGAGCAGTTCTTC. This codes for CASSQVGTSSYEQFF.

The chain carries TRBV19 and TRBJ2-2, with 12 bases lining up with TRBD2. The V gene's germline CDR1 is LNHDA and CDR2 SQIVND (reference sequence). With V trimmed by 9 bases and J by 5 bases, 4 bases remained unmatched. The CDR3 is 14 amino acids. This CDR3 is CASSSGRATGELFF. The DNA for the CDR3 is TGTGCCAGCTCTAGCGGGAGGGCGACCGGGGAGCTGTTTTTT.

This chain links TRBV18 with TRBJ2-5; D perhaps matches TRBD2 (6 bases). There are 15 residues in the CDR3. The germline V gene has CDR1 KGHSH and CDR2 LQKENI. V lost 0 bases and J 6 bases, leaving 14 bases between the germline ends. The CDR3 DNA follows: TGTGCCAGCTCACCACCGGTCGGGAGCATAAAGACCCAGTACTTC. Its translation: CASSPPVGSIKTQYF.

In nucleotides, the CDR3 is TGTGCCAGCAGCTTGAGAGGGGGGACCTACAATGAGCAGTTCTTC. It translates to CASSLRGGTYNEQFF. The chain combines TRBV5-6 with TRBJ2-1; D tentatively reads TRBD1 or TRBD2 (6 bases each). The CDR3 totals 15 residues. Germline CDR1 reads SGHDT; CDR2 reads YYEEEE. Trimming stripped 1 base from V and 2 bases from J, with 10 bases between.

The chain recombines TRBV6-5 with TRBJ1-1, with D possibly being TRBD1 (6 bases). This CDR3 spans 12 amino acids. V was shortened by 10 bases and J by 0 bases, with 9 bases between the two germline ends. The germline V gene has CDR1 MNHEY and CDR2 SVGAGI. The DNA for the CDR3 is TGTGCCATCGGACAGCTGAACACTGAAGCTTTCTTT. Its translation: CAIGQLNTEAFF.